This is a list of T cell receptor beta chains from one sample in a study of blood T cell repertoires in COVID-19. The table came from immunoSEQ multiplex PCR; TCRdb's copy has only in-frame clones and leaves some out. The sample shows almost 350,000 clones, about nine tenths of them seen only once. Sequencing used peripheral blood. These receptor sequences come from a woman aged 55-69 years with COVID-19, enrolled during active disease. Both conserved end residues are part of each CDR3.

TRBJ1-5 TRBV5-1 CASSLDAGQPQHF
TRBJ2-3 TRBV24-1 CATSDWTSGGPDTQYF
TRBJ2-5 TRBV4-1 CASSQDGASGVQETQYF
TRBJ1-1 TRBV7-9 CASSLSGWDEAFF
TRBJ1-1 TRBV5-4 CASSPGGGRTEAFF
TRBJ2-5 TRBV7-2 CASSLRTGETQYF
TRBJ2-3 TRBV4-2 CASSHRRGDGTDTQYF
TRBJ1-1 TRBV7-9 CASSPEFWQGLRTEAFF
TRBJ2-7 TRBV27 CANETGREQYF
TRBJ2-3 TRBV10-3 CAISETVAGGLDTQYF
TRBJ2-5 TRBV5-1 CASSNQQVQETQYF
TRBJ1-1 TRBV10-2 CASSATGGGHTEAFF
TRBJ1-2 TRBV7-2 CASSTGQNYGYTF
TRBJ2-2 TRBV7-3 CASTKNTGELFF
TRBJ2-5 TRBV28 CASRLRSSGGPGGETQYF
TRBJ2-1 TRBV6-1 CASSGPSRQEYNEQFF
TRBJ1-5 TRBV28 CASRRQGGNQPQHF
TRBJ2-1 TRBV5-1 CASSQPAGGINEQFF
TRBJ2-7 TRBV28 CASRRGNEQYF
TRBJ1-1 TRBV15 CATSRGGATEAFF
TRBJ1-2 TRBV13 CASSRFGRQGHNYGYTF
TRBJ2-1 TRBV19 CASSIPHLRSSYNEQFF
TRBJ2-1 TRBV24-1 CAAPRAGGVNEQFF
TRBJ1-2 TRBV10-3 CAISDGDRPYGYTF
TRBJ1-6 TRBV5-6 CASSFGTGNNNSPLHF
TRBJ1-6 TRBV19 CASSRGLIGTNSPLHF
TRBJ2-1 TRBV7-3 CASTLAPGGEQFF
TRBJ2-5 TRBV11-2 CASSLDLAGGQETQYF
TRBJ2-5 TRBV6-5 CASRPGLAGVETQYF
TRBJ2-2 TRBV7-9 CASRWAGPNTGELFF
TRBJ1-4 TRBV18 CASSPSPTNEKLFF
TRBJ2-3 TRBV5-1 CASSFGGAQYF
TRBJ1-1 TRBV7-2 CASRNTGGQGEAFF
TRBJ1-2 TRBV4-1 CASSQDFRRDGWVLGYGYTF
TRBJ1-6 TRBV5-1 CASSLDKPDSPLHF
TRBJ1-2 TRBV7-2 CASSFSPSQGGYGYTF
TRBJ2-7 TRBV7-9 CASRPTEYYEQYF
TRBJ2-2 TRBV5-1 CASSYLAGGPGELFF
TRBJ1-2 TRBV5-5 CASSLGTGTQGGGYTF
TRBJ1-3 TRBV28 CASSSTGLNSGNTIYF
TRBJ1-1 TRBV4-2 CASSQSQNTEAFF
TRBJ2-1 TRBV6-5 CASSYSKGGPYNEQFF